A selection of T cell receptor beta chains follows, all from one sample in a study of T-cell memory formation after mild COVID-19. TCRdb ran MiXCR on the 5' RACE reads and lists one entry per CDR3 protein. The sample lists hundreds of thousands of distinct CDR3 sequences; roughly a quarter were seen once. Sequencing was performed on PBMCs or a T cell subset sorted from them (not recorded which). Receptors originate from an adult woman who had mild COVID-19 (a few samples of this study predate the infection). Cell type and time point are not known. CDR3s include the opening cysteine and the closing phenylalanine or tryptophan. The order of the fields is clone size, J gene, D gene, CDR3 length, V gene, CDR3 protein, CDR3 DNA. The D gene is left open where the match is weak. The listing skips clone size in some rows; elsewhere it reads once, few, many or a size class.

clone_size: few; j_call: TRBJ1-1; d_call: TRBD1; cdr3_length: 12; v_call: TRBV14; cdr3_aa: CASGQANTEAFF; cdr3_nt: TGTGCCAGCGGACAGGCGAACACTGAAGCTTTCTTT
clone_size: few; j_call: TRBJ2-7; d_call: .; cdr3_length: 15; v_call: TRBV25-1; cdr3_aa: CASSEGGQRAYEQYF; cdr3_nt: TGTGCCAGCAGTGAAGGGGGACAGCGGGCCTACGAGCAGTACTTC
clone_size: few; j_call: TRBJ2-2; d_call: .; cdr3_length: 14; v_call: TRBV5-1; cdr3_aa: CASSPGTTTGELFF; cdr3_nt: TGCGCCAGCAGCCCCGGGACCACGACCGGGGAGCTGTTTTTT
clone_size: .; j_call: TRBJ2-7; d_call: .; cdr3_length: 15; v_call: TRBV9; cdr3_aa: CASSVASGPHYEQYF; cdr3_nt: TGTGCCAGCAGCGTAGCTTCGGGGCCGCACTACGAGCAGTACTTC
clone_size: .; j_call: TRBJ2-5; d_call: .; cdr3_length: 10; v_call: TRBV2; cdr3_aa: CASMGETQYF; cdr3_nt: TGTGCCAGCATGGGGGAGACCCAGTACTTC
clone_size: many; j_call: TRBJ2-1; d_call: .; cdr3_length: 13; v_call: TRBV7-7; cdr3_aa: CASSSSSYNEQFF; cdr3_nt: TGTGCCAGCAGCTCTAGCTCCTACAATGAGCAGTTCTTC
clone_size: few; j_call: TRBJ2-7; d_call: TRBD1; cdr3_length: 11; v_call: TRBV29-1; cdr3_aa: CSGGQGYEQYF; cdr3_nt: TGCAGCGGTGGACAGGGTTACGAGCAGTACTTC
clone_size: .; j_call: TRBJ2-7; d_call: TRBD2; cdr3_length: 15; v_call: TRBV7-2; cdr3_aa: CASSLPRTRLYEQYF; cdr3_nt: TGTGCCAGCAGCTTACCCCGGACTAGACTCTACGAGCAGTACTTC
clone_size: .; j_call: TRBJ1-6; d_call: .; cdr3_length: 15; v_call: TRBV12-3/TRBV12-4; cdr3_aa: CASSLAAGRRSPLHF; cdr3_nt: TGTGCCAGCAGTTTAGCGGCAGGCAGGCGATCACCCCTCCACTTT
clone_size: .; j_call: TRBJ2-7; d_call: .; cdr3_length: 11; v_call: TRBV24-1; cdr3_aa: CATSVGDEQYF; cdr3_nt: TGTGCCACCAGTGTGGGGGACGAGCAGTACTTC
clone_size: .; j_call: TRBJ1-6; d_call: .; cdr3_length: 13; v_call: TRBV6-4; cdr3_aa: CASSDSGNSPLHF; cdr3_nt: TGTGCCAGCAGTGACTCGGGGAATTCACCCCTCCACTTT
clone_size: .; j_call: TRBJ2-3; d_call: .; cdr3_length: 15; v_call: TRBV30; cdr3_aa: CAWSVTGTSTDTQYF; cdr3_nt: TGTGCCTGGAGTGTGACGGGGACCAGCACAGATACGCAGTATTTT
clone_size: .; j_call: TRBJ1-2; d_call: .; cdr3_length: 15; v_call: TRBV7-2; cdr3_aa: CASSLGSGMNYGYTF; cdr3_nt: TGTGCCAGCAGCTTAGGCTCCGGTATGAACTATGGCTACACCTTC
clone_size: few; j_call: TRBJ1-1; d_call: .; cdr3_length: 12; v_call: TRBV7-9; cdr3_aa: CASGLMNTEAFF; cdr3_nt: TGTGCCAGCGGACTCATGAACACTGAAGCTTTCTTT
clone_size: few; j_call: TRBJ2-7; d_call: TRBD2; cdr3_length: 17; v_call: TRBV11-3; cdr3_aa: CASSSALLAGPYYEQYF; cdr3_nt: TGTGCCAGCAGCTCAGCCCTCCTAGCGGGACCATACTACGAGCAGTACTTC
clone_size: few; j_call: TRBJ2-7; d_call: .; cdr3_length: 14; v_call: TRBV10-3; cdr3_aa: CAISERGNRDEQYF; cdr3_nt: TGTGCCATCAGTGAGAGGGGCAACCGGGACGAGCAGTACTTC
clone_size: .; j_call: TRBJ2-1; d_call: TRBD2; cdr3_length: 19; v_call: TRBV4-1; cdr3_aa: CASSQVWNPGLRAYNEQFF; cdr3_nt: TGCGCCAGCAGCCAAGTATGGAATCCGGGACTAAGGGCGTACAATGAGCAGTTCTTC
clone_size: .; j_call: TRBJ2-7; d_call: .; cdr3_length: 15; v_call: TRBV4-1; cdr3_aa: CASSQGRDWSYEQYF; cdr3_nt: TGCGCCAGCAGCCAAGGTCGGGACTGGTCCTACGAGCAGTACTTC
clone_size: medium-sized; j_call: TRBJ2-1; d_call: .; cdr3_length: 15; v_call: TRBV3-1; cdr3_aa: CASSQGGTPYNEQFF; cdr3_nt: TGTGCCAGCAGCCAAGGCGGGACTCCTTACAATGAGCAGTTCTTC
clone_size: .; j_call: TRBJ2-3; d_call: TRBD2; cdr3_length: 18; v_call: TRBV4-3; cdr3_aa: CASSQDHASGTLTDTQYF; cdr3_nt: TGCGCCAGCAGCCAAGATCATGCTAGCGGGACCCTCACAGATACGCAGTATTTT
clone_size: few; j_call: TRBJ2-7; d_call: TRBD2; cdr3_length: 15; v_call: TRBV9; cdr3_aa: CASSVSAGANYEQYF; cdr3_nt: TGTGCCAGCAGCGTTTCGGCGGGAGCGAACTACGAGCAGTACTTC
clone_size: .; j_call: TRBJ2-1; d_call: .; cdr3_length: 15; v_call: TRBV5-1; cdr3_aa: CASSLFGTEANEQFF; cdr3_nt: TGCGCCAGCAGCTTGTTCGGGACCGAAGCGAATGAGCAGTTCTTC
clone_size: few; j_call: TRBJ2-5; d_call: TRBD2; cdr3_length: 14; v_call: TRBV3-1; cdr3_aa: CASSQGLAGWTQYF; cdr3_nt: TGTGCCAGCAGCCAAGGACTAGCGGGATGGACCCAGTACTTC
clone_size: few; j_call: TRBJ2-2; d_call: .; cdr3_length: 15; v_call: TRBV5-1; cdr3_aa: CASSLAARSAGELFF; cdr3_nt: TGCGCCAGCAGCTTGGCAGCAAGGTCTGCCGGGGAGCTGTTTTTT
clone_size: few; j_call: TRBJ1-2; d_call: .; cdr3_length: 15; v_call: TRBV6-5; cdr3_aa: CASSYESDGVYGYTF; cdr3_nt: TGTGCCAGCAGTTACGAGAGTGATGGGGTCTATGGCTACACCTTC
clone_size: many; j_call: TRBJ2-5; d_call: .; cdr3_length: 14; v_call: TRBV18; cdr3_aa: CASSPPASQETQYF; cdr3_nt: TGTGCCAGCTCCCCCCCAGCTTCTCAAGAGACCCAGTACTTC